This TCR beta chain appears in the sequencing data of a study of blood T cell repertoires in COVID-19. Overall study: The United States, Italy and Spain were the sources of the acute and convalescent COVID-19 samples. T cells, B-cell-depleted T cells, or PBMCs provided the cDNA or gDNA that served as material.

The V segment lost 7 bases and the J segment 2 bases; nucleotides outside the gene matches: 5. Germline assignment: CDR1 SQVTM and CDR2 ANQGSEA. The CDR3 covers 13 residues. In the original processing: For nucleated cells, counts were estimated from reference gene primer amplification. Clones were read by immunoSEQ multiplex PCR, and TCRdb kept only the in-frame ones, dropping some. V, J and clone size are those of that table, while D and trimming were read from the DNA. The table has more than 70,000 clones, about 87% seen once. This TCR came from a human donor in a cohort sampled during active COVID-19. The V gene is TRBV29-1, the J gene TRBJ1-2, with TRBD1 identical over 9 bases. The specimen was peripheral blood. The CDR3 coding sequence is TGCAGCGCCCGGACAGGGGAAAACTATGGCTACACCTTC. Protein sequence: CSARTGENYGYTF.